Sequencing of this T cell receptor beta chain was carried out in a study of blood T cell repertoires in COVID-19. Study summary: T cells, B-cell-depleted T cells, or PBMCs supplied cDNA or gDNA.

Enrollees, about 18 to 100 years old, lived in about two dozen US areas. Clinical history as reported by participants underpinned cohort assignment. The data were produced by immunoSEQ multiplex PCR, yet TCRdb's version contains in-frame clones alone and is incomplete. The sample comprises approximately 150,000 clones, approximately 84% of which are singletons, and roughly 3.8% rests with the top ten. Specimen: PBMCs or T cells enriched from blood (not recorded which). This TCR came from a man aged 45-65 years in a cohort exposed to, infected with or recovered from COVID-19 (not recorded which).

For the CDR3, the DNA is TGCGCCAGCAGCTTGGGCTCAGCCTACGAGCAGTACTTC. Encoded protein: CASSLGSAYEQYF. V usage is TRBV5-1 and J usage is TRBJ2-7; D not resolved. Germline V gives CDR1 SGHRS, CDR2 YFSETQ. Trimming took 0 bases from V and 2 from J, leaving 6 bases between them. The CDR3 sequence is 13 residues long.